This T cell receptor (beta chain) emerged from a study of blood T cell repertoires in COVID-19. Germline CDR1 is LGHNA and CDR2 is YNFKEQ. Trimming at V came to 3 bases and at J to 6 bases, leaving 4 bases not matched to a gene. CDR3 length: 15 amino acids. This clone was recorded only once. Only in-frame clones appear in the TCRdb table, and some are missing; sequencing was by immunoSEQ multiplex PCR. The sample records over 200,000 clones, 88% being singletons. This TCR derives from a woman aged 55-69 years with acute or convalescent COVID-19. V is TRBV4-2 and J is TRBJ1-4; 10 bases agree with TRBD1. The sample was peripheral blood. CDR3 nucleotides: TGTGCCAGCAGCCAGGGGGGGACAGGGGATGAAAAACTGTTTTTT. Translated: CASSQGGTGDEKLFF.